This T cell receptor beta chain was identified during a study of yellow fever vaccine responses in identical twins. The study's findings and limits: Twins' vaccine T cell response reportedly gave the appearance of partial convergence and partial personalization.

Remarks on this clonotype: Its antigen is as yet unknown.

TCRdb reprocessed the RT-PCR reads via MiXCR and lists one record per CDR3 protein. The sample holds about 13,000 distinct CDR3 sequences; approximately 84% are singletons and the top ten take around 1.7%. This CDR3 has 12 residues. V was cut by 3 bases and J by 0 bases, with 2 bases left in between. Germline V gives CDR1 SGHTA, CDR2 FQGNSA. This clonotype originated in a woman aged 18-30 years who received the yellow fever vaccine. The chain links TRBV7-2 to TRBJ2-5; no reliable D call. The source material was T cells from blood (PBMCs), unsorted or a sorted subset (not recorded which), sampled before or after yellow fever vaccination (not recorded which). The CDR3 sequence: CASSFYQETQYF. The CDR3 DNA sequence: TGTGCCAGCAGCTTTTACCAAGAGACCCAGTACTTC.